This TCR beta chain was sequenced in a study of T-cell reconstitution after alpha-beta-depleted transplantation in children (dated by TCRdb to about 2016). Regarding the study in general: T-cell immune reconstitution after TCRalphabeta/CD19-depleted allogeneic hematopoietic cell transplantation in children was quantitatively tracked in the study by means of TCR repertoire profiling.

The intended sense of this specimen's treatment or condition label: allogeneic hematopoietic cell transplantation with graft depleted of TCRalphabeta T cells and CD19 B cells. The children who served as transplant recipients had been given grafts of TCRalphabeta/CD19-depleted allogeneic hematopoietic cells. To prepare the library, PCR was applied. Sequencing used an Illumina HiSeq 2500. To normalize quantification of the TCRbeta repertoire, the TCR libraries were built with molecular barcoding that relied on unique molecular identifiers. TCRdb reprocessing: public reads trimmed at Q25 with fastp, clones called with MiXCR, in-frame beta chains kept. Entries are consolidated by CDR3 protein sequence, retaining the most common genes and DNA. This sample is represented by some 830,000 distinct CDR3 sequences; 15% to 20% of them were singletons. Of the sample, approximately 5% is held by the ten largest clones.

This clonotype was observed a few times. Its antigen remains undetermined. No base quality information exists; no much larger clone differs at one position. The CDR3 contains 13 residues, cysteine and phenylalanine counted. Just CDR3 DNA is preserved here, 39 bases in frame from base 1. CDR1 and CDR2 were assigned from the germline V gene as SQVTM and ANQGSEA. V and J are trimmed by 5 bases and 6 bases, and the gene matches miss 7 bases of the junction. The full study reports these points: The high TCRbeta diversity at day 60 in some patients was ascribed to recipient T cells and intrathymic progenitors that had survived conditioning. The apparently early recovery of alphabetaT-cell counts about two months after transplant reportedly depended on only several hundred rapidly expanded clones that came from non-depleted graft cells. Over subsequent months, a decline in hyperexpanded clone frequencies was noted, and after one year, T-cell counts and TCRbeta diversity were mostly ascribed to newly produced T cells.

The receptor was derived from a male patient aged 10 to 17 who had a stem cell transplant for acute lymphoblastic leukemia, so the T cells may come from the graft donor. The sequence joins TRBV29-1 to TRBJ2-7, with TRBD1 identical over 10 junction bases. The material sequenced was PBMCs, mostly from graft donor cells, taken 360 days after TCRalphabeta/CD19-depleted stem cell transplant. The CDR3 region has the sequence CSVRTGGTIEQYF. The bases read TGCAGCGTTAGGACAGGGGGGACGATCGAGCAGTACTTC.